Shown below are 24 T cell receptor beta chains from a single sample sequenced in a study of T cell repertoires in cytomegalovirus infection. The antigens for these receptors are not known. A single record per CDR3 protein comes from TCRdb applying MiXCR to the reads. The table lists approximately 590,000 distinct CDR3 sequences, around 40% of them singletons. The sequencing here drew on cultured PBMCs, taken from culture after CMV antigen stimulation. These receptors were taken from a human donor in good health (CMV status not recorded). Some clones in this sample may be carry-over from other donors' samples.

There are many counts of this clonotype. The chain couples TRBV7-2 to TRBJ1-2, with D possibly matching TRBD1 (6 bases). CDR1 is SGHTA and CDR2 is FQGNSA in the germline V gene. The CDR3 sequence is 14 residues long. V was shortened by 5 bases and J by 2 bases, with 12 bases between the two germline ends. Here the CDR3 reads CASSPTGTNYGYTF. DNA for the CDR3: TGTGCCAGCAGCCCTACCGGGACAAACTATGGCTACACCTTC.

CDR3 protein: CASSIVGSGYTF. CDR3 bases: TGTGCCAGTAGTATAGTAGGGAGCGGCTACACCTTC. The chain uses TRBV19 and TRBJ1-2; no clear D. This CDR3 is built from 12 residues. The V and J ends lost 1 base and 8 bases respectively, with 8 bases between them. In germline, CDR1 is LNHDA, CDR2 SQIVND (reference sequence).

CDR3 in DNA: TGTGCCAGCAGCCCCTCTCCGGGGGACACAGATACGCAGTATTTT. Protein sequence: CASSPSPGDTDTQYF. The V and J genes are TRBV11-1 and TRBJ2-3, with a weak D call TRBD2 (6 bases). Germline V gene sequence: CDR1 SGHAT, CDR2 FQDESV (reference sequence). The CDR3 runs to 15 residues. The ends were cut back, 5 bases at V and 2 bases at J, with 14 bases in the middle. The entire variable domain, with the rest obtained from reference TRBV11-1 and TRBJ2-3, is as follows: EAEVAQSPRYKITEKSQAVAFWCDPISGHATLYWYRQILGQGPELLVQFQDESVVDDSQLPKDRFSAERLKGVDSTLKIQPAELGDSAMYLCASSPSPGDTDTQYFGPGTRLTVL.

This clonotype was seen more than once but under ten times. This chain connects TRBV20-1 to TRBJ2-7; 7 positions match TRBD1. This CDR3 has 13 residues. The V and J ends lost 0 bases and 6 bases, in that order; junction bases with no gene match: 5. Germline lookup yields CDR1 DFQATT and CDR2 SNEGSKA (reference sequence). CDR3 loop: CSARETGWGEQYF. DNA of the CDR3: TGCAGTGCTAGAGAGACAGGGTGGGGCGAGCAGTACTTC.

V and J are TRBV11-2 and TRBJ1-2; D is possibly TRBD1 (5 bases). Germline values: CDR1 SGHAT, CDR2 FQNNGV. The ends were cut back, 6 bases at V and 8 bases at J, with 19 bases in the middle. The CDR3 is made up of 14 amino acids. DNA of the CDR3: TGTGCCAGCAGTTCAATTCAGGGCCAGCGGGGCTACACCTTC. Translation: CASSSIQGQRGYTF.

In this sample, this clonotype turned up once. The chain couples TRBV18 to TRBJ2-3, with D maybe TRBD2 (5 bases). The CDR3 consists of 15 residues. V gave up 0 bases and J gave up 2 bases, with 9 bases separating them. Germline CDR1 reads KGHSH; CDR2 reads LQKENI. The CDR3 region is CASSPPSGYTDTQYF. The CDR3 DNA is TGTGCCAGCTCACCACCTTCGGGATACACAGATACGCAGTATTTT.

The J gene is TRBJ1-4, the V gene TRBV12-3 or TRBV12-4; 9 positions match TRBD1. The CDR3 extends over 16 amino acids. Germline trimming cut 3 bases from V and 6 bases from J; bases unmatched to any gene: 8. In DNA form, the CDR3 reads TGTGCCAGCAGTTTTGAGTTGACAGGGGGGGATGAAAAACTGTTTTTT. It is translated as CASSFELTGGDEKLFF.

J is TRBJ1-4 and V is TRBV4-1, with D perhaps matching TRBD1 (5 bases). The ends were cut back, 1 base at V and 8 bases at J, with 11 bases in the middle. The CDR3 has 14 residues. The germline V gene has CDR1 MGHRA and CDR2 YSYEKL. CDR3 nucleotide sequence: TGCGCCAGCAGCCAAGCAAGGGGTCGAGAAAAACTGTTTTTT. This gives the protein CASSQARGREKLFF.

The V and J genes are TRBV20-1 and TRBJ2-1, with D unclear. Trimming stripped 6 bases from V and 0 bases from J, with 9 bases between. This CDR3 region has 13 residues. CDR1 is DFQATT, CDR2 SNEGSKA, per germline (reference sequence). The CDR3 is CSAEASSYNEQFF. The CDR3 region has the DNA TGCAGTGCCGAGGCTAGCTCCTACAATGAGCAGTTCTTC.

The CDR3 nucleotides are TGTGCCAGCAGCCCCGTGCAGGGGGGCGGCGGGGAGCTGTTTTTT. This translates into CASSPVQGGGGELFF. The gene calls are TRBV3-1 and TRBJ2-2, with D possibly being TRBD1 (7 bases). V was shortened by 4 bases and J by 7 bases, with 16 bases between the two germline ends. The CDR3 sequence is 15 residues long. Germline CDR1 is LGHDT and CDR2 is YNNKEL (reference sequence).

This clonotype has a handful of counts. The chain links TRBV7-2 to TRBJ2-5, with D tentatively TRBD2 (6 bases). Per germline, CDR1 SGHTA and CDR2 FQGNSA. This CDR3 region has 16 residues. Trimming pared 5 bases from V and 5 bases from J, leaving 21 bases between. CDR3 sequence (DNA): TGTGCCAGCAGCCCCATCATAGGGAGGCCAAAGGAGACCCAGTACTTC. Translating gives CASSPIIGRPKETQYF.

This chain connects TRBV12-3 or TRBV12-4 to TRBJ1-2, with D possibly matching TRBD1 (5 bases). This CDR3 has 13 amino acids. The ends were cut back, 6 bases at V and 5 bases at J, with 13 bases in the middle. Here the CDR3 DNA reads TGTGCCAGCAGCCCCAGACAGATTTATGGCTACACCTTC. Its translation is CASSPRQIYGYTF.

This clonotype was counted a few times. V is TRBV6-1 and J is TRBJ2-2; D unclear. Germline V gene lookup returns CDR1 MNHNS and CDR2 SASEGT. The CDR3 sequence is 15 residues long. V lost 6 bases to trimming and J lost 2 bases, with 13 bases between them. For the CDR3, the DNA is TGTGCCAGCAGAATACCGGGCTCCAACACCGGGGAGCTGTTTTTT. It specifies CASRIPGSNTGELFF.

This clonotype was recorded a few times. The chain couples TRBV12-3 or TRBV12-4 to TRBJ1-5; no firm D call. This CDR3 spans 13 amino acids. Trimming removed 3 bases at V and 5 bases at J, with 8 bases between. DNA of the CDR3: TGTGCCAGCAGTTTTACACAGCATCAGCCCCAGCATTTT. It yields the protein CASSFTQHQPQHF.

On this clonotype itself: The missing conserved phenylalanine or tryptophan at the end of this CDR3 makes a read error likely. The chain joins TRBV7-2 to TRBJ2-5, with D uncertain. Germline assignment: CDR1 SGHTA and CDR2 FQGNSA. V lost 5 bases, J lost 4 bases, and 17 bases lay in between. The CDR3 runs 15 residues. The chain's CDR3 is CASSRTRSLVETQYC. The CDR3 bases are TGTGCCAGCAGCCGCACCCGCTCCCTGGTAGAGACCCAGTACTGC.

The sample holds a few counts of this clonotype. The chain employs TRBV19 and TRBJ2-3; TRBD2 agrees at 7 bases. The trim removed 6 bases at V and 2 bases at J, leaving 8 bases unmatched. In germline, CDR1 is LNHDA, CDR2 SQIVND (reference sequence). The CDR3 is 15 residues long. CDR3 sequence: CASSVSRGTTDTQYF. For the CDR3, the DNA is TGTGCCAGTAGCGTCTCGCGGGGGACCACAGATACGCAGTATTTT. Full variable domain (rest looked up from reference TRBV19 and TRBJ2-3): DGGITQSPKYLFRKEGQNVTLSCEQNLNHDAMYWYRQDPGQGLRLIYYSQIVNDFQKGDIAEGYSVSREKKESFPLTVTSAQKNPTAFYLCASSVSRGTTDTQYFGPGTRLTVL.

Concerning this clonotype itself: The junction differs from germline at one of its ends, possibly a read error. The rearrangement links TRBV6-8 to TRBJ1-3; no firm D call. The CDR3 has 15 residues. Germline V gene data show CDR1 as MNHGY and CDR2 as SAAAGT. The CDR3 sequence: CASSTGLAVGNTIDF. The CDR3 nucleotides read TGTGCCAGCAGTACCGGGTTGGCAGTAGGAAACACCATAGATTTT.

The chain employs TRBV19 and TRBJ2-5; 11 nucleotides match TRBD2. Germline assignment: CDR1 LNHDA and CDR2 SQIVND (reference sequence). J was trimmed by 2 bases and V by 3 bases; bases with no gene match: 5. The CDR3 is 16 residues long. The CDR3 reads CASSIAGTSGQETQYF. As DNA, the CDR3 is TGTGCCAGTAGTATCGCCGGGACTAGCGGACAAGAGACCCAGTACTTC.

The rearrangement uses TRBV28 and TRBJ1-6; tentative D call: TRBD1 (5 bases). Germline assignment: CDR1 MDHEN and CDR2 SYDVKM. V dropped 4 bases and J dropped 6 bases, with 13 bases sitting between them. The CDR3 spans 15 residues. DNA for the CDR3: TGTGCCAGCAGTTCCCCAGTGGGGCGTAATTCACCCCTCCACTTT. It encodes CASSSPVGRNSPLHF.

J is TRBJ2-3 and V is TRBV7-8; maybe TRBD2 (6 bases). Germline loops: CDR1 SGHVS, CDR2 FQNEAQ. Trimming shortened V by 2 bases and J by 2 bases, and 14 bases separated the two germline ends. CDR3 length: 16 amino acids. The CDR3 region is CASSLYDRGSTDTQYF. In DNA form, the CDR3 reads TGTGCCAGCAGCTTATACGACCGGGGGTCCACAGATACGCAGTATTTT.

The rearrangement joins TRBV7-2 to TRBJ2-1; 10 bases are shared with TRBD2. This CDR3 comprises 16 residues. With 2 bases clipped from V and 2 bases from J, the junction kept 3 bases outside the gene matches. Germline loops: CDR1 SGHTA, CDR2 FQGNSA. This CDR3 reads CASSLSGGAPYNEQFF. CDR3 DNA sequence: TGTGCCAGCAGCTTAAGCGGGGGGGCCCCCTACAATGAGCAGTTCTTC.

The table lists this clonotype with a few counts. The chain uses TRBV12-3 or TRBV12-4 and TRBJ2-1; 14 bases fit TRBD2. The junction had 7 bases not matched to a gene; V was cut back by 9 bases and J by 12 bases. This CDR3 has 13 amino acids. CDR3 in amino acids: CASSGLAGVGQFF. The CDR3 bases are TGTGCCAGTTCGGGACTAGCGGGAGTTGGGCAGTTCTTC.

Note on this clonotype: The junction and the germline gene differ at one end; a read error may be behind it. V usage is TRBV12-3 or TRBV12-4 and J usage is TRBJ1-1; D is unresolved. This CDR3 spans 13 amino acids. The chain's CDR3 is CASSSQAGTEDFF. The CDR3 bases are TGTGCCAGCAGTTCGCAGGCCGGCACTGAAGATTTCTTT.

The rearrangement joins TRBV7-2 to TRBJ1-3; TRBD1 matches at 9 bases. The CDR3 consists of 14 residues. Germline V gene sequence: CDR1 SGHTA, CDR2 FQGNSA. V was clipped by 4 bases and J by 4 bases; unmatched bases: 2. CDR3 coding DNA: TGTGCCAGCAGCTGGGACAGGGCAGGAAACACCATATATTTT. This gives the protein CASSWDRAGNTIYF.